The rows below give T cell receptor beta chains drawn from one sample of a study of CD8+CD57+ T cells in acquired aplastic anemia. MiXCR was run by TCRdb on the reads, yielding one entry per CDR3 protein. The sample records about 420,000 distinct CDR3 sequences, just under 70% being singletons. The sample taken for sequencing was sorted CD4+, CD8+, or CD8+CD57+ T cells (not recorded which) from PBMCs. The receptors come from a human donor in good health, serving as a control. Each CDR3 is given with its conserved first and last residue. Each record gives: clone size, V gene, J gene, CDR3 protein. Clone size is given for some rows only: seen once, a few or many times, or a class if the clone is expanded.

clone size: once
V gene: TRBV7-2
J gene: TRBJ2-6
CDR3 protein: CAGTGRGANVLTF

clone size: .
V gene: TRBV5-1
J gene: TRBJ1-2
CDR3 protein: CASSEKVDSPTF

clone size: .
V gene: TRBV7-2
J gene: TRBJ1-4
CDR3 protein: CASSFHRGGEKLFF

clone size: many
V gene: TRBV7-2
J gene: TRBJ1-1
CDR3 protein: CASSLGVATEAFF

clone size: .
V gene: TRBV19
J gene: TRBJ2-1
CDR3 protein: CASSISKRADNEQFF

clone size: many
V gene: TRBV2
J gene: TRBJ2-3
CDR3 protein: CASRKTSGGQYF

clone size: .
V gene: TRBV19
J gene: TRBJ1-1
CDR3 protein: CASSPDSPNTEAFF

clone size: .
V gene: TRBV29-1
J gene: TRBJ1-1
CDR3 protein: CSVASNGRETFF

clone size: few
V gene: TRBV10-3
J gene: TRBJ2-1
CDR3 protein: CAIKPGLAGNEQFF

clone size: many
V gene: TRBV20-1
J gene: TRBJ1-1
CDR3 protein: CSARGGGYANTEAFF

clone size: .
V gene: TRBV9
J gene: TRBJ2-1
CDR3 protein: CASSLRGITDEQFF

clone size: .
V gene: TRBV2
J gene: TRBJ1-5
CDR3 protein: CASSGTGWVAPQHF

clone size: .
V gene: TRBV12-3/TRBV12-4
J gene: TRBJ2-7
CDR3 protein: CASSFGRGGYEQYF

clone size: once
V gene: TRBV9
J gene: TRBJ1-4
CDR3 protein: CASSVATYNEKFFF

clone size: .
V gene: TRBV20-1
J gene: TRBJ1-6
CDR3 protein: CSAKTGSSPLHF

clone size: few
V gene: TRBV20-1
J gene: TRBJ1-2
CDR3 protein: CSVVGQLNYGYTF

clone size: .
V gene: TRBV7-7
J gene: TRBJ2-5
CDR3 protein: CASSDRGQETQYF

clone size: .
V gene: TRBV11-2
J gene: TRBJ1-4
CDR3 protein: CASSWDSREKLFF

clone size: .
V gene: TRBV9
J gene: TRBJ2-5
CDR3 protein: CASSPQTGGRETQYF

clone size: .
V gene: TRBV6-2/TRBV6-3
J gene: TRBJ1-6
CDR3 protein: CASSTEGGSYNSPLHF

clone size: .
V gene: TRBV20-1
J gene: TRBJ1-1
CDR3 protein: CSASPRQWHTEAFF

clone size: .
V gene: TRBV7-3
J gene: TRBJ1-5
CDR3 protein: CASSLSSRTEAFFF

clone size: few
V gene: TRBV9
J gene: TRBJ1-2
CDR3 protein: CASSGILQGIRGYTF

clone size: many
V gene: TRBV10-3
J gene: TRBJ2-5
CDR3 protein: CAIGSGTPETQYF

clone size: .
V gene: TRBV7-4
J gene: TRBJ1-5
CDR3 protein: CASRRGKGVNQTQHF

clone size: .
V gene: TRBV7-2
J gene: TRBJ1-2
CDR3 protein: CASRPGRRGEYTF

clone size: many
V gene: TRBV6-5
J gene: TRBJ1-1
CDR3 protein: CASSRGNTEAFF

clone size: .
V gene: TRBV9
J gene: TRBJ1-1
CDR3 protein: CASSEGYQTSNTEAFF

clone size: .
V gene: TRBV10-2
J gene: TRBJ1-1
CDR3 protein: CASIVEVGNTAAFF

clone size: .
V gene: TRBV7-2
J gene: TRBJ2-7
CDR3 protein: CASSLRDRGSEQGF

clone size: .
V gene: TRBV15
J gene: TRBJ2-7
CDR3 protein: CATSRDLTGPYEQYF

clone size: .
V gene: TRBV7-2
J gene: TRBJ2-2
CDR3 protein: CASSLVRGGAYNEFF

clone size: .
V gene: TRBV9
J gene: TRBJ2-1
CDR3 protein: CASSGRYNEQFF

clone size: .
V gene: TRBV12-3/TRBV12-4
J gene: TRBJ2-6
CDR3 protein: CASSRTGAGGANVLTF

clone size: .
V gene: TRBV7-2
J gene: TRBJ2-7
CDR3 protein: CASRRASGGSYEQYF

clone size: .
V gene: TRBV9
J gene: TRBJ2-3
CDR3 protein: CASSVTGTEGKDSQYF

clone size: .
V gene: TRBV2
J gene: TRBJ1-6
CDR3 protein: CASRSDRANSPLHF

clone size: .
V gene: TRBV7-2
J gene: TRBJ2-6
CDR3 protein: CASSSTSSGANVLTF

clone size: many
V gene: TRBV30
J gene: TRBJ2-1
CDR3 protein: CACERGSSYNEQFF

clone size: .
V gene: TRBV7-8
J gene: TRBJ2-3
CDR3 protein: CASSVGVDTQYF

clone size: .
V gene: TRBV29-1
J gene: TRBJ1-4
CDR3 protein: CSASFPYEKVFF

clone size: few
V gene: TRBV30
J gene: TRBJ2-5
CDR3 protein: CAWSEPRGGNQETQYF

clone size: .
V gene: TRBV5-1
J gene: TRBJ1-1
CDR3 protein: CASSSSQGRTTEAFF

clone size: .
V gene: TRBV5-1
J gene: TRBJ1-5
CDR3 protein: CASSLGAGGTQPQHF

clone size: many
V gene: TRBV7-2
J gene: TRBJ1-5
CDR3 protein: CASSPQGAGNQPQHF

clone size: .
V gene: TRBV6-1
J gene: TRBJ1-2
CDR3 protein: CASSSHSGYGGYTF

clone size: .
V gene: TRBV2
J gene: TRBJ1-3
CDR3 protein: CASSLELSENTIYF

clone size: .
V gene: TRBV20-1
J gene: TRBJ2-2
CDR3 protein: CSAQRAAGETGELFF

clone size: once
V gene: TRBV14
J gene: TRBJ2-6
CDR3 protein: CASSQITVTEANVLTF

clone size: many
V gene: TRBV6-2/TRBV6-3
J gene: TRBJ1-5
CDR3 protein: CASTIRGGSNQPQHF

clone size: .
V gene: TRBV7-9
J gene: .
CDR3 protein: CASSLGDRTYNEQFF

clone size: many
V gene: TRBV5-4
J gene: TRBJ1-1
CDR3 protein: CASKEGLDRAEAFF

clone size: .
V gene: TRBV7-2
J gene: TRBJ2-5
CDR3 protein: CASSVQGTEATYEQYF